This T cell receptor beta chain was captured by sequencing in a study of cytomegalovirus exposure and HLA in healthy donors. Study-wide context: About 77 million unique TCRs from HLA-typed donors made up an early data release.

Study-level points and caveats: Judged likely to be a sequencing artifact was a cluster of highly shared sequence variants. Overall, 164 TCR beta chains were annotated as cytomegalovirus-associated.

The PCR had 60 Vbeta and 13 Jbeta primers. This table comes from immunoSEQ multiplex PCR, and its TCRdb copy is limited to in-frame clones, with some not included. This table holds about 180,000 clones, approximately 80% found once. Whereas donors were nominally healthy upon sampling, unrecorded immune exposures were probable. As regards this clone: Its matching antigen is unknown.

The CDR3 is made up of 16 amino acids. The germline V gene encodes CDR1 SGDLS and CDR2 YYNGEE. V lost 0 bases and J lost 5, with 14 bases in between. Sequencing was performed on PBMCs. The rearrangement uses TRBV9 and TRBJ2-2; unclear D gene. This clonotype was sampled from a man younger than 35 in good health and CMV-seronegative. The CDR3, as DNA: TGTGCCAGCAGCGTAGGCGACTCGCAAATAACCGGGGAGCTGTTTTTT. Its translation: CASSVGDSQITGELFF.